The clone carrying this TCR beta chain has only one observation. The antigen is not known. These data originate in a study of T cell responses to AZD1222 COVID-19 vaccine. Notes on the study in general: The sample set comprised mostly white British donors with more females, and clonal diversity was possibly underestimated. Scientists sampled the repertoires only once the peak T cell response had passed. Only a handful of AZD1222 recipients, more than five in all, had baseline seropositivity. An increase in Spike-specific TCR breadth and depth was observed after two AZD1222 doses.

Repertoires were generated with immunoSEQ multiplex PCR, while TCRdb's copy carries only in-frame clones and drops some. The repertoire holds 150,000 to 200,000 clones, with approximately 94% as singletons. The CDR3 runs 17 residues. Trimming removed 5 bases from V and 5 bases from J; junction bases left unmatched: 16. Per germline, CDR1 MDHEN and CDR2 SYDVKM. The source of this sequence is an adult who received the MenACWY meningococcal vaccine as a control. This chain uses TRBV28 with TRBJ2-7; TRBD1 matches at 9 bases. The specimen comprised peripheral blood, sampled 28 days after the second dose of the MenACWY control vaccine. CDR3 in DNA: TGTGCCAGCAGTCCCTTTCCTCGGGACAGGGATTCCGACGAGCAGTACTTC. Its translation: CASSPFPRDRDSDEQYF.